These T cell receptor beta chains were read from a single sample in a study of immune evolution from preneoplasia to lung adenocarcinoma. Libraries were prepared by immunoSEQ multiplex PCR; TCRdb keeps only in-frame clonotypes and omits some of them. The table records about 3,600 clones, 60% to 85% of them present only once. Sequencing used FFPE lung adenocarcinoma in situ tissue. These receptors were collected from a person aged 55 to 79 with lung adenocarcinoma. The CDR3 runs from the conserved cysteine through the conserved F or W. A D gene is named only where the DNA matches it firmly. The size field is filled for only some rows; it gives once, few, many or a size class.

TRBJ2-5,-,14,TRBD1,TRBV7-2,CASSLRQGSETQYF,TGTGCCAGCAGCTTGCGACAGGGGTCAGAGACCCAGTACTTC
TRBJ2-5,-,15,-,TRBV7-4,CASSSVTGQQETQYF,TGTGCCAGCAGCTCCGTTACGGGACAACAAGAGACCCAGTACTTC
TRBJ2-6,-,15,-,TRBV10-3,CAISVGGSGANVLTF,TGTGCCATCAGTGTCGGCGGCTCTGGGGCCAACGTCCTGACTTTC
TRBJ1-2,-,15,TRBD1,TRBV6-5,CASSYSSDRGVSYTF,TGTGCCAGCAGTTACAGCTCCGACAGGGGCGTGAGCTACACCTTC
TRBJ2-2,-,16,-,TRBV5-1,CASSLSAGALTGELFF,TGCGCCAGCAGCTTGTCGGCAGGGGCATTGACCGGGGAGCTGTTTTTT
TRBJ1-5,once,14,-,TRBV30,CACNLDRPNQPQHF,TGTGCCTGCAACCTCGACAGACCCAATCAGCCCCAGCATTTT
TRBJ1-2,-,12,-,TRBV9,CASSVMHYGYTF,TGTGCCAGCAGCGTAATGCACTATGGCTACACCTTC
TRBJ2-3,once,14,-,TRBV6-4,CASSEGGSTDTQYF,TGTGCCAGCAGTGAAGGCGGGAGCACAGATACGCAGTATTTT
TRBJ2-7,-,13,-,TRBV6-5,CASSYGGVYEQYF,TGTGCCAGCAGTTACGGCGGGGTCTACGAGCAGTACTTC
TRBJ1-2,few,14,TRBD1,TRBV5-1,CASSPEGTAYGYTF,TGCGCCAGCAGCCCTGAAGGGACAGCTTATGGCTACACCTTC
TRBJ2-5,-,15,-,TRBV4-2,CASSQGSGWGKTQYF,TGTGCCAGCAGCCAGGGGTCGGGTTGGGGAAAGACCCAGTACTTC
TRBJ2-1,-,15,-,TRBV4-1,CASSQAGPLYNEQFF,TGCGCCAGCAGCCAAGCGGGACCGCTTTACAATGAGCAGTTCTTC
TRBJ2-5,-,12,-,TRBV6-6,CASGGWKETQYF,TGTGCCAGCGGGGGCTGGAAAGAGACCCAGTACTTC
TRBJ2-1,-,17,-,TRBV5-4,CASSGLPFESSYNEQFF,TGTGCCAGCAGCGGGCTCCCGTTTGAGAGCTCCTACAATGAGCAGTTCTTC
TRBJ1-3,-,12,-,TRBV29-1,CSAAGSGNTIYF,TGCAGCGCGGCGGGGTCTGGAAACACCATATATTTT
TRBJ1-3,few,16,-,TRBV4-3,CASSQELQTHGNTIYF,TGCGCCAGCAGCCAAGAATTACAGACCCATGGAAACACCATATATTTT
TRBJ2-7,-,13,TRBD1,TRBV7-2,CASSRTGPYEQYF,TGTGCCAGCAGTAGGACAGGTCCCTACGAGCAGTACTTC
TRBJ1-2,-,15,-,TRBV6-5,CASSPSTGTAYGYTF,TGTGCCAGCAGTCCTTCAACCGGAACAGCCTATGGCTACACCTTC
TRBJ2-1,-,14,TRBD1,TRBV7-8,CASTRDRVGGEQFF,TGTGCCAGCACCCGAGACAGGGTAGGCGGTGAGCAGTTCTTC
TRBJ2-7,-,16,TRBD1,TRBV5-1,CASSDKDRGPDGEQYF,TGCGCCAGCAGCGATAAAGACAGGGGGCCTGACGGCGAGCAGTACTTC
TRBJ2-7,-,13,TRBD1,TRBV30,CAWRGQGGDEQYF,TGTGCCTGGAGGGGACAGGGAGGCGACGAGCAGTACTTC
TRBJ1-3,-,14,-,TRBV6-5,CASSSSGAGNTIYF,TGTGCCAGCAGTTCCTCGGGGGCTGGAAACACCATATATTTT
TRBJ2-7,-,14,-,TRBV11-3,CASSLDQYRNEQYF,TGTGCCAGCAGCTTAGATCAGTACAGGAACGAGCAGTACTTC
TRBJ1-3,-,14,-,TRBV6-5,CASKDRYSGNTIYF,TGTGCCAGCAAAGATCGCTACAGCGGAAACACCATATATTTT
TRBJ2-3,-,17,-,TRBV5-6,CASSLESGSLSTDTQYF,TGTGCCAGCAGCTTGGAGTCGGGGTCTCTTAGTACAGATACGCAGTATTTT
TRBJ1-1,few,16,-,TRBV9,CASSVEGGTRYTEAFF,TGTGCCAGCAGCGTAGAGGGCGGGACGAGGTACACTGAAGCTTTCTTT
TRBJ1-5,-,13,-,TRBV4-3,CASSQVRDQPQHF,TGCGCCAGCAGCCAAGTCCGGGATCAGCCCCAGCATTTT
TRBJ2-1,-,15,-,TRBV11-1,CASSLTGNSYNEQFF,TGTGCCAGCAGCCTGACCGGGAACTCCTACAATGAGCAGTTCTTC
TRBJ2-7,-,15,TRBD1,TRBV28,CASSPQGQRSYEQYF,TGTGCCAGCAGCCCCCAGGGACAGCGGTCCTACGAGCAGTACTTC
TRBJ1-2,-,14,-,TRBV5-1,CASSLADPPNGYTF,TGCGCCAGCAGCTTGGCCGACCCTCCGAATGGCTACACCTTC
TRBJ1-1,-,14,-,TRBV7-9,CASSSTQTEPEAFF,TGTGCCAGCAGCTCCACCCAAACAGAGCCAGAAGCTTTCTTT
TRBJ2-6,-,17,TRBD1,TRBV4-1,CASSQWDRDPGANVLTF,TGCGCCAGCAGCCAATGGGACAGGGACCCTGGGGCCAACGTCCTGACTTTC
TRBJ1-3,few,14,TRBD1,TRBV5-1,CASSTRTGGNTIYF,TGCGCCAGCAGCACCCGGACAGGGGGAAACACCATATATTTT
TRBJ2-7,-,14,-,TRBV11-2,CASSLDPGAYEQYF,TGTGCCAGCAGCTTAGATCCGGGGGCCTACGAGCAGTACTTC
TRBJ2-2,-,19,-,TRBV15,CATSRRPWTPVFGTGELFF,TGTGCCACCAGCCGCAGACCGTGGACCCCCGTCTTTGGCACCGGGGAGCTGTTTTTT
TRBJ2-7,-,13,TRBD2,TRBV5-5,CASSLGGEGKQYF,TGTGCCAGCAGCTTGGGGGGGGAGGGTAAGCAGTACTTC
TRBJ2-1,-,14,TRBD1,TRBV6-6,CASSNGQGYNEQFF,TGTGCCAGCAGTAACGGACAGGGTTACAATGAGCAGTTCTTC
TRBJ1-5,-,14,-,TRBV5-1,CASSLTGSNQPQHF,TGCGCCAGCAGCTTGACAGGGAGCAATCAGCCCCAGCATTTT
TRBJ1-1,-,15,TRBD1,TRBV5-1,CASSWGTGGTTEAFF,TGCGCCAGCAGCTGGGGGACAGGAGGGACGACTGAAGCTTTCTTT
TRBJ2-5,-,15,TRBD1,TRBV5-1,CASSLTGGLQETQYF,TGCGCCAGCAGCTTGACAGGGGGGTTGCAAGAGACCCAGTACTTC
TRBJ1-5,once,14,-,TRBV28,CASNVGNSNQPQHF,TGTGCCAGCAACGTAGGGAATAGCAATCAGCCCCAGCATTTT
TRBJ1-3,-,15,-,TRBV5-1,CASSLDAPNGNTIYF,TGCGCCAGCAGCTTGGATGCTCCCAATGGAAACACCATATATTTT
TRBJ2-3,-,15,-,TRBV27,CASSLFPGSTDTQYF,TGTGCCAGCAGTTTATTCCCGGGGAGCACAGATACGCAGTATTTT
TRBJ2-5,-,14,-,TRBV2,CASSERFGRETQYF,TGTGCCAGCAGTGAACGGTTTGGACGAGAGACCCAGTACTTC
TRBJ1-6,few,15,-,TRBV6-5,CASRLEQNLNSPLHF,TGTGCCAGCAGACTCGAACAGAACCTTAATTCACCCCTCCACTTT
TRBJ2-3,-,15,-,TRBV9,CASSVEDPSPDTQYF,TGTGCCAGCAGCGTAGAGGACCCAAGCCCAGATACGCAGTATTTT
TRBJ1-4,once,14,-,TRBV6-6,CASRGWGRDEKLFF,TGTGCCAGCAGGGGTTGGGGGAGGGATGAAAAACTGTTTTTT
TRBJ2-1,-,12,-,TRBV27,CASSFRGYEQFF,TGTGCCAGCAGTTTCCGGGGATACGAGCAGTTCTTC
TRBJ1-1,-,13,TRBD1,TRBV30,CAWMTGGFGEAFF,TGTGCCTGGATGACAGGGGGCTTCGGTGAAGCTTTCTTT
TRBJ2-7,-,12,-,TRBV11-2,CASSLEGFKQYF,TGTGCCAGCAGCTTAGAAGGGTTCAAGCAGTACTTC
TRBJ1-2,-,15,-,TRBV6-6,CASSYSSAPPGGYTF,TGTGCCAGCAGTTACTCGTCCGCCCCTCCGGGTGGCTACACCTTC
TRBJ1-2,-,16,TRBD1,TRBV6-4,CASRSDGDSNAYGYTF,TGTGCCAGCAGAAGTGACGGGGACAGTAACGCCTATGGCTACACCTTC
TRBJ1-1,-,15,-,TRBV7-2,CASSTGSKMNTEAFF,TGTGCCAGCAGTACAGGGAGTAAGATGAACACTGAAGCTTTCTTT
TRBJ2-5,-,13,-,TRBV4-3,CASSQVREETQYF,TGCGCCAGCAGCCAAGTCAGGGAAGAGACCCAGTACTTC
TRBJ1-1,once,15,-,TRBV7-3,CASSLVAGMNTEAFF,TGTGCCAGCAGCTTGGTTGCGGGCATGAACACTGAAGCTTTCTTT